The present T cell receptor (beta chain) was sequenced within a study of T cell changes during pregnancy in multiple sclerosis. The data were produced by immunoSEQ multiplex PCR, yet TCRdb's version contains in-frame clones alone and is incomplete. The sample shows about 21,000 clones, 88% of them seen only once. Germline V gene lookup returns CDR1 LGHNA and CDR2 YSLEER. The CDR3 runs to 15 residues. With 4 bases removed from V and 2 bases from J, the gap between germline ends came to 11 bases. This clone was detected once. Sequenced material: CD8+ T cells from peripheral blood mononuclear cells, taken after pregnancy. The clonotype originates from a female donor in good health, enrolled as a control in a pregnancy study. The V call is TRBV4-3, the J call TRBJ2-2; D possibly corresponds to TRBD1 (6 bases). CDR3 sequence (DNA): TGCGCCAGCAGCCTAAACAGGGACAACACCGGGGAGCTGTTTTTT. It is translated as CASSLNRDNTGELFF.